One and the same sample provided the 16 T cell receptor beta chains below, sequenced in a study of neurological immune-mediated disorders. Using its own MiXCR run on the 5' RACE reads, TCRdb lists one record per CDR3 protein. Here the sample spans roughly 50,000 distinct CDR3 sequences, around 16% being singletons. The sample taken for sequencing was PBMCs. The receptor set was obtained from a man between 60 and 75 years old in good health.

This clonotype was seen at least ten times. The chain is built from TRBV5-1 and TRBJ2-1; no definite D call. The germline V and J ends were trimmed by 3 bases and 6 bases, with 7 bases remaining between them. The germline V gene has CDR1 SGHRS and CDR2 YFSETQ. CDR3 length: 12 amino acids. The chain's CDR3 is CASSSNSNEQFF. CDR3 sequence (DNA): TGCGCCAGCAGCTCGAATAGCAATGAGCAGTTCTTC.

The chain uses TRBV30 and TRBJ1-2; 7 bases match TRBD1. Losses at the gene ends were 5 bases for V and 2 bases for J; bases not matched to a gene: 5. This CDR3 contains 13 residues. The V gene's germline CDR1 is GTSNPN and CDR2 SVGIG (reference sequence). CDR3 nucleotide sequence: TGTGCCTGGTTGAAGGGACAGAACTATGGCTACACCTTC. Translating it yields CAWLKGQNYGYTF.

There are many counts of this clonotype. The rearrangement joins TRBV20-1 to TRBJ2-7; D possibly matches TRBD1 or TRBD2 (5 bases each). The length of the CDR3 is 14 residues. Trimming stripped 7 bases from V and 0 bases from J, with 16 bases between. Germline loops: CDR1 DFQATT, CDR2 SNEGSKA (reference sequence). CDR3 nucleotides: TGCAGTGGCCACGAGGGGCCTCGCTCCTACGAGCAGTACTTC. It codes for CSGHEGPRSYEQYF.

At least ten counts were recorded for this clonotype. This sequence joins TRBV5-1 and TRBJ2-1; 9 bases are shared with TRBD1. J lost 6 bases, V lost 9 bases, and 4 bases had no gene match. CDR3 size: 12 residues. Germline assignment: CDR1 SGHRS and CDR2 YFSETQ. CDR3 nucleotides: TGCGCCACCCTGACAGGGGGCAATGAGCAGTTCTTC. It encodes CATLTGGNEQFF.

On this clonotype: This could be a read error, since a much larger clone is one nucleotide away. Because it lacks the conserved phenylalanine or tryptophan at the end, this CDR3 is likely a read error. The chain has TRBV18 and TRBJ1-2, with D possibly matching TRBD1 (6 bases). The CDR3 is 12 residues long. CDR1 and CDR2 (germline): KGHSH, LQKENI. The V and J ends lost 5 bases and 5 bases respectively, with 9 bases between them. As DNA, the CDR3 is TGTGCCAGCTCAGGGACAAGTTATGGCTACACCTAC. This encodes CASSGTSYGYTY.

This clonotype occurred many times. The CDR3 protein is CASSLEQRPQTGELFF. The DNA of the CDR3 is TGTGCCAGCAGCTTGGAGCAGCGGCCGCAAACCGGGGAGCTGTTTTTT. The chain links TRBV5-5 to TRBJ2-2; tentatively, D is TRBD2 (5 bases). CDR3 size: 16 residues. Germline values: CDR1 SGHKS, CDR2 YYEKEE (reference sequence). V was shortened by 0 bases and J by 5 bases, with 14 bases between the two germline ends.

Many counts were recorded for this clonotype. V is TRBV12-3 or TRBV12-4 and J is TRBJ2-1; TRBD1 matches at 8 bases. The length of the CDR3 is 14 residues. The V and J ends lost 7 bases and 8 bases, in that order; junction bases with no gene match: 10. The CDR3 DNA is TGTGCCAGCACCCCGGGACAGGACGTGGATGAGCAGTTCTTC. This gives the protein CASTPGQDVDEQFF.

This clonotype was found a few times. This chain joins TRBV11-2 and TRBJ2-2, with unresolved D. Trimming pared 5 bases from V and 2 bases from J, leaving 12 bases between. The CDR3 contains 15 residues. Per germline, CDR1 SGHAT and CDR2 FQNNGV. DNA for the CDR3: TGTGCCAGCAGCATGACACCCGCAAACACCGGGGAGCTGTTTTTT. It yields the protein CASSMTPANTGELFF.

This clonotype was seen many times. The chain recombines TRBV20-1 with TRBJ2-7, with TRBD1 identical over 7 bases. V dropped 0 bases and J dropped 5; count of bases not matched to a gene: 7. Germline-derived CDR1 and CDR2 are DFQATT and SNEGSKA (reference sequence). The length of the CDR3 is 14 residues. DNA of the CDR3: TGCAGTGCTAGAGACTCGGGACAGTTTAACGAGCAGTACTTC. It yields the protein CSARDSGQFNEQYF.

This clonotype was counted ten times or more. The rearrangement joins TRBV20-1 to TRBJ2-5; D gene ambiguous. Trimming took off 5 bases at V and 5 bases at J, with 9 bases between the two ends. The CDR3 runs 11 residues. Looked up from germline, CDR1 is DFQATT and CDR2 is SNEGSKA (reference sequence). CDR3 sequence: CSAADEETQYF. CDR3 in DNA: TGCAGTGCTGCTGACGAGGAGACCCAGTACTTC.

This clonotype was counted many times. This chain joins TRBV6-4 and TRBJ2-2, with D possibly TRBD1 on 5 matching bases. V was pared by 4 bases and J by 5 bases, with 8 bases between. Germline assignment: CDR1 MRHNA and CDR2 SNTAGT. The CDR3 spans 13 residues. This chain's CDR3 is CASSGQPTGELFF. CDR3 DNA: TGTGCCAGCAGTGGACAGCCGACCGGGGAGCTGTTTTTT.

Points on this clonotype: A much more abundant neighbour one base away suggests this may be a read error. The CDR3 loop reads CDSSSPGTDTQYF. For the CDR3, the DNA is TGTGACAGCAGCTCTCCCGGCACAGATACGCAGTATTTT. The chain links TRBV7-3 to TRBJ2-3; D is unclear. Germline V gene sequence: CDR1 SGHTA, CDR2 FQGTGA. The CDR3 has 13 residues.

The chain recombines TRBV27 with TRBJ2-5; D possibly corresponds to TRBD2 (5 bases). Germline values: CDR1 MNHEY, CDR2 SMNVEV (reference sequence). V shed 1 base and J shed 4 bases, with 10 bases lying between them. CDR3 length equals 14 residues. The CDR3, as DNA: TGTGCCAGCAGTTTATTAAATCGGGGAGAGACCCAGTACTTC. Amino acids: CASSLLNRGETQYF.

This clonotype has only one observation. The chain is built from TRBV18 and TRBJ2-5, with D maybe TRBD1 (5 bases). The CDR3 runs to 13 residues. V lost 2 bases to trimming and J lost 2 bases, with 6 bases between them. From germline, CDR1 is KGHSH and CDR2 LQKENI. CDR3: CASSPRGQETQYF. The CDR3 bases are TGTGCCAGCTCACCAAGGGGACAAGAGACCCAGTACTTC. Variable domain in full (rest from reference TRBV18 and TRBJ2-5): NAGVMQNPRHLVRRRGQEARLRCSPMKGHSHVYWYRQLPEEGLKFMVYLQKENIIDESGMPKERFSAEFPKEGPSILRIQQVVRGDSAAYFCASSPRGQETQYFGPGTRLLVL.

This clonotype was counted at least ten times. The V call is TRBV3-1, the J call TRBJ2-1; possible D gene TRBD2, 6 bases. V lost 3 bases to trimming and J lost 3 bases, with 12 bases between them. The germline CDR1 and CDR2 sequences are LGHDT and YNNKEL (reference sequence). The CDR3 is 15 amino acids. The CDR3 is CASSHPSDNYNEQFF. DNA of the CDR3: TGTGCCAGCAGCCACCCTAGCGATAACTACAATGAGCAGTTCTTC.

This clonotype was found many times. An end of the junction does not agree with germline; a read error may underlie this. The CDR3, as DNA: TGTGCCAGCAGTTACGGGCTTCCCGGGTCAGGGGCATGGAACTTC. Its translation: CASSYGLPGSGAWNF. This sequence joins TRBV6-6 and TRBJ2-7; TRBD1 is a possible D gene (6 bases). Germline-derived CDR1 and CDR2 are MNHNY and SVGAGI (reference sequence). The CDR3 has 15 amino acids.